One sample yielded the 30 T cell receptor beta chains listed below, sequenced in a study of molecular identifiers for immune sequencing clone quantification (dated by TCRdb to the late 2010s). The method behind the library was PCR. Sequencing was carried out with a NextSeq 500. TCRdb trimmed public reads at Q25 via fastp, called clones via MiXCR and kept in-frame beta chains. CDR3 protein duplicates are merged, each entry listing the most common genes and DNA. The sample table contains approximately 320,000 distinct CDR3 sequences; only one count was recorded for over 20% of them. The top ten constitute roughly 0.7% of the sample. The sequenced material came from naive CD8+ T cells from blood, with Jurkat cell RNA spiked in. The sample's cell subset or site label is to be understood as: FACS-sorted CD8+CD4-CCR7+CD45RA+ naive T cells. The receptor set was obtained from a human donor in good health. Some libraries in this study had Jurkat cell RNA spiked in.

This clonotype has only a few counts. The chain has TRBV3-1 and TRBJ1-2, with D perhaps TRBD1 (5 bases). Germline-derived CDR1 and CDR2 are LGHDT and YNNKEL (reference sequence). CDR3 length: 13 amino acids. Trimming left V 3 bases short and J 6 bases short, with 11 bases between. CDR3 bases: TGTGCCAGCAGCCAGGGACGGCCGGATGGCTACACCTTC. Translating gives CASSQGRPDGYTF. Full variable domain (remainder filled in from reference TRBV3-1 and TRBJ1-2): DTAVSQTPKYLVTQMGNDKSIKCEQNLGHDTMYWYKQDSKKFLKIMFSYNNKELIINETVPNRFSPKSPDKAHLNLHINSLELGDSAVYFCASSQGRPDGYTFGSGTRLTVV.

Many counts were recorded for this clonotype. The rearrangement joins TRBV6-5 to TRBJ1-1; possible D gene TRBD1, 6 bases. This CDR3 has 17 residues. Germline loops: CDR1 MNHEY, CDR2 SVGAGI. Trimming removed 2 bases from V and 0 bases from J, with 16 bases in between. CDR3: CASSYKIQGALNTEAFF. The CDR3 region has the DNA TGTGCCAGCAGTTACAAGATACAGGGAGCTCTGAACACTGAAGCTTTCTTT.

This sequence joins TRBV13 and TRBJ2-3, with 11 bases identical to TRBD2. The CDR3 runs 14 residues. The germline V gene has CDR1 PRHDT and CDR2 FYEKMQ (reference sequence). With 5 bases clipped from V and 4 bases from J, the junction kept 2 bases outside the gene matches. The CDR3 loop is CASSIAGGADTQYF. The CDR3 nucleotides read TGTGCCAGCAGCATAGCGGGAGGGGCAGATACGCAGTATTTT.

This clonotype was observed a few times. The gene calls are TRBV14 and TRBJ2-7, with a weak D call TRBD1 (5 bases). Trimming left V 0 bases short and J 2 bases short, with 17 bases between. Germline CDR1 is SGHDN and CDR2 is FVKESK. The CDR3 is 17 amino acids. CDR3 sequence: CASSQDFATGYTYEQYF. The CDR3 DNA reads TGTGCCAGCAGCCAAGATTTTGCTACAGGTTACACCTACGAGCAGTACTTC.

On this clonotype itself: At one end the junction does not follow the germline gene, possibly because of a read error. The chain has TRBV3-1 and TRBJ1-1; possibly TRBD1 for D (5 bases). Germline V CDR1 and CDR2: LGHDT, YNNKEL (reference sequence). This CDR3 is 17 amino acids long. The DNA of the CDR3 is TGTGCCAGCAGCTTCTCAACAATACAGGAGCTGAACACTGAAGCTGTCTTT. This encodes CASSFSTIQELNTEAVF.

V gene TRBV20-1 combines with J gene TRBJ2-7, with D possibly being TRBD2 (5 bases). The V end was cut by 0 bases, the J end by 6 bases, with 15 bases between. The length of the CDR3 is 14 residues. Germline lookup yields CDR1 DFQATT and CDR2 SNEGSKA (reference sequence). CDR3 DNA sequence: TGCAGTGCTAGAGATTATCGAGGGTTAAGCGAGCAGTACTTC. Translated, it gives CSARDYRGLSEQYF.

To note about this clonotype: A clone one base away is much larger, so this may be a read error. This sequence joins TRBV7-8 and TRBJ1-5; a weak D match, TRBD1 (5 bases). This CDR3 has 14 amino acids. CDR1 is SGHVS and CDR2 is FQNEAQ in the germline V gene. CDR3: CASSAGTSNQPPHF. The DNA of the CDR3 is TGTGCCAGCAGCGCAGGGACTAGCAATCAGCCCCCGCATTTT.

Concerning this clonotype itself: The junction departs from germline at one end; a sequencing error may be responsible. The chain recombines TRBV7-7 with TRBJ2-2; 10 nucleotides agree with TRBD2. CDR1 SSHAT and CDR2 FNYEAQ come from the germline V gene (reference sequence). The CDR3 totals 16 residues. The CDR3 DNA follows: TGTGCTAGCAGCACACTAGCGGGAACGAACACCGGGGAGCTGTTTTTT. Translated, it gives CASSTLAGTNTGELFF.

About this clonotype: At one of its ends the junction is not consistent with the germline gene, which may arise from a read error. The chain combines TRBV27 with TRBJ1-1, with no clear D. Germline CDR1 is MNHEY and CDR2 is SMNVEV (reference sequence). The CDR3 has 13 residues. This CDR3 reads CASSLDGNTEASF. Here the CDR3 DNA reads TGTGCCAGCAGTTTAGATGGCAACACTGAAGCTTCCTTT.

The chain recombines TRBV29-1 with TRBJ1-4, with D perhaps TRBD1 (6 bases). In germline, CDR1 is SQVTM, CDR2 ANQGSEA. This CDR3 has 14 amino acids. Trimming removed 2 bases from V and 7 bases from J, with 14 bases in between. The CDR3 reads CSVESVRGGEKLFF. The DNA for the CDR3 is TGCAGCGTTGAATCGGTCAGGGGTGGTGAAAAACTGTTTTTT.

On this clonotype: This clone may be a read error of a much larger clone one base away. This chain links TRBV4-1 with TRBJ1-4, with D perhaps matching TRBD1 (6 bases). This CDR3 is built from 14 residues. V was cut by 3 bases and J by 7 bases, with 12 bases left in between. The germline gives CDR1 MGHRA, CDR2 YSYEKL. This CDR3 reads CASSHNRVGEKLFF. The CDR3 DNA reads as TGCGCCAGCAGCCATAACAGGGTTGGTGAAAAACTGTTTTTT.

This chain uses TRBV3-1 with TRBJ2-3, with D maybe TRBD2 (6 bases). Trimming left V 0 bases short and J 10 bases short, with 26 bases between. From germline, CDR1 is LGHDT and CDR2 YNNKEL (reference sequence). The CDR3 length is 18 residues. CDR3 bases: TGTGCCAGCAGCCAAGAAGACCCCCCGGGACTGCTTCTTGCCGCGCAGTATTTT. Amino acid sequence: CASSQEDPPGLLLAAQYF.

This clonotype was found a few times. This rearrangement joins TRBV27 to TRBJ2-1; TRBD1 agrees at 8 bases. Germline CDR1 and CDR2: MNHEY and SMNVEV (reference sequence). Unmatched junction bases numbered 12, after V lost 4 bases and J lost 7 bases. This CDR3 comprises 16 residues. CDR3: CASSSRTGYPSNEQFF. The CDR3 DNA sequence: TGTGCCAGCAGTTCCAGGACAGGGTACCCATCTAATGAGCAGTTCTTC.

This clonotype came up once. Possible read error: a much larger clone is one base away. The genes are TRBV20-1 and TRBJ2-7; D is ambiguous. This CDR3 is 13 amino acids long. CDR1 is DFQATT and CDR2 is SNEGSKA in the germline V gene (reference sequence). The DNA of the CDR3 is TGCGGTGCTGCTGACACGAGCTCCTACGAGCAGTACTTC. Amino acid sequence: CGAADTSSYEQYF.

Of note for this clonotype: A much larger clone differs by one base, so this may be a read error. The CDR3 protein is CASSTSGRSADTQYF. CDR3 DNA: TGTGCCAGCAGCACCTCCGGGCGCAGCGCAGATACGCAGTATTTT. The chain is built from TRBV7-9 and TRBJ2-3; D unresolved. The V gene's germline CDR1 is SEHNR and CDR2 FQNEAQ (reference sequence). CDR3 length equals 15 residues. V dropped 5 bases and J dropped 4 bases, with 16 bases sitting between them.

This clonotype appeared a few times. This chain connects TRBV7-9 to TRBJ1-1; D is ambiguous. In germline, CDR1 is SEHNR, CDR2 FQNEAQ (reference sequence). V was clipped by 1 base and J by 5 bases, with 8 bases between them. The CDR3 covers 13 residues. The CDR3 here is CASSLGGMTEAFF. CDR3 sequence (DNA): TGTGCCAGCAGCTTAGGGGGTATGACTGAAGCTTTCTTT.

The CDR3 region has the DNA TGTGCCAGCAGCAACAGGGCTGATACGCAGTATTTT. This translates into CASSNRADTQYF. The V and J genes are TRBV11-3 and TRBJ2-3; tentatively, D is TRBD1 (6 bases). Germline lookup yields CDR1 SGHNT and CDR2 YENEEA. This CDR3 contains 12 residues. Trimming removed 5 bases at V and 6 bases at J, with 9 bases between. Using reference TRBV11-3 and TRBJ2-3 for the parts outside the CDR3, the full variable domain is EAGVVQSPRYKIIEKKQPVAFWCNPISGHNTLYWYLQNLGQGPELLIRYENEEAVDDSQLPKDRFSAERLKGVDSTLKIQPAELGDSAVYLCASSNRADTQYFGPGTRLTVL.

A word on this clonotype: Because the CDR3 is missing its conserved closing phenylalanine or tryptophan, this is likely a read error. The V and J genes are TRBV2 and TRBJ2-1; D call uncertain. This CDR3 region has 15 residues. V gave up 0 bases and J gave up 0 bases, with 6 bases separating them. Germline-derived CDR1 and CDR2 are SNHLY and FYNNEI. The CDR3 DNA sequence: TGTGCCAGCAGTGAAGCGAGGAGCTCCTACAATGAGCAGTTCCTC. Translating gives CASSEARSSYNEQFL.

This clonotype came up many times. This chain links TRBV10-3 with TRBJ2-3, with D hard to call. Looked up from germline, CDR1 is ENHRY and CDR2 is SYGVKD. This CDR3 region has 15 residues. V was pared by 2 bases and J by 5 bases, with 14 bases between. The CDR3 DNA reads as TGTGCCATCAGTGAGGGCGGAACCGTCCGAGATACGCAGTATTTT. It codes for CAISEGGTVRDTQYF.

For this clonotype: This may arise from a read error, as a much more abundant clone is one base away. DNA of the CDR3: TGCGCCAGCAGCCAAGATGCCCCCCGACCCGATGCGCAGTTCTTC. Translated, it gives CASSQDAPRPDAQFF. The chain employs TRBV4-3 and TRBJ2-1, with D uncertain. Trimming removed 0 bases at V and 12 bases at J, with 18 bases between. The CDR3 spans 15 residues. Germline lookup yields CDR1 LGHNA and CDR2 YSLEER.

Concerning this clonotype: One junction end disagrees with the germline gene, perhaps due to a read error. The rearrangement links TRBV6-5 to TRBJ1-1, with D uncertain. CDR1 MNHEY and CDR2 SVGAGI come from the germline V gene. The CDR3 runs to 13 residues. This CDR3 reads CARSPPGNTEAFF. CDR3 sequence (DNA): TGTGCCCGCAGTCCGCCCGGGAACACTGAAGCTTTCTTT.

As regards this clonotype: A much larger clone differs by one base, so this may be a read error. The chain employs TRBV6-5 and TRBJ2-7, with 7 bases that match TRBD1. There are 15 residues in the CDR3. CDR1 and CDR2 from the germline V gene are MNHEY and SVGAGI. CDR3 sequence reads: CASRNRDRSFYELYF. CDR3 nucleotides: TGTGCCAGCAGGAACCGGGACAGAAGTTTTTACGAGCTGTACTTC.

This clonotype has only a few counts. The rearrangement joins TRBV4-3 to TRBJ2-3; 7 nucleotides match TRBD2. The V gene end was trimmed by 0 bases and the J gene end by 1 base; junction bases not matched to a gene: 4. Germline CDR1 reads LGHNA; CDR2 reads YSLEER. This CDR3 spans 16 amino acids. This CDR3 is CASSQEVTSGTDTQYF. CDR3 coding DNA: TGCGCCAGCAGCCAAGAAGTCACTAGCGGCACAGATACGCAGTATTTT.

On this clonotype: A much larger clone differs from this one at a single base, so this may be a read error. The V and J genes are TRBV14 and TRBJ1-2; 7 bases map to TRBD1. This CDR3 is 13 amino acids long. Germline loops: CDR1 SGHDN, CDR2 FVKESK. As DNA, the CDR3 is TGTGCCAACAGCCCGGGGACAGTCTATGGCTACACCTTC. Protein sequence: CANSPGTVYGYTF.

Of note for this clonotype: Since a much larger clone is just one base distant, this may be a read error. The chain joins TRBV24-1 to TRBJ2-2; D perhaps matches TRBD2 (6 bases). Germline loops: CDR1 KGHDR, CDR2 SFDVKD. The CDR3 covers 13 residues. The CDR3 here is CATSGEFTGVLFF. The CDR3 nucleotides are TGTGCCACCTCGGGAGAGTTCACCGGGGTGCTGTTTTTT.

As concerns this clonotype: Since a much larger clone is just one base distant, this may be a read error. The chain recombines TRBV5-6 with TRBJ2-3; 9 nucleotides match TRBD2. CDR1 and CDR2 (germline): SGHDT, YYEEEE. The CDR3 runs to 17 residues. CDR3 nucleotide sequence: TGTGCCAGCAACTTGGCGGCTAGCGGGGTTTTCACAGATACGCAGTATTTT. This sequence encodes CASNLAASGVFTDTQYF. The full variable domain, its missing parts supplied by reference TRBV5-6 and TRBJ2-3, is DAGVTQSPTHLIKTRGQQVTLRCSPKSGHDTVSWYQQALGQGPQFIFQYYEEEERQRGNFPDRFSGHQFPNYSSELNVNALLLGDSALYLCASNLAASGVFTDTQYFGPGTRLTVL.

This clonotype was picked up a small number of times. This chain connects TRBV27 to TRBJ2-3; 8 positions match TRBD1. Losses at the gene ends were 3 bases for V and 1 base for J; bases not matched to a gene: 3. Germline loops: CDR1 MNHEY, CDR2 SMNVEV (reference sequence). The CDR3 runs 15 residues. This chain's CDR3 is CASSFLGQGTDTQYF. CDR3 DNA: TGTGCCAGCAGTTTCTTGGGACAGGGCACAGATACGCAGTATTTT.

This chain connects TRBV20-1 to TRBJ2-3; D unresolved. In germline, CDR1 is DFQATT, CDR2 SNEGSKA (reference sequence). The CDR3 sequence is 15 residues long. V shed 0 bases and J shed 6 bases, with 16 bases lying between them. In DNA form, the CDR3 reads TGCAGTGCTAGAGATCCGGCCCCGTTACCCGATACGCAGTATTTT. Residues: CSARDPAPLPDTQYF.

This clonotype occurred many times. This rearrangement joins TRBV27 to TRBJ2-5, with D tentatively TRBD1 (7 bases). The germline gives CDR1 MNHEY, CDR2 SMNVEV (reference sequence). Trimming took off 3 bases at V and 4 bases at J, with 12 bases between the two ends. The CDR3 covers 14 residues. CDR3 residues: CASSFGQGGETQYF. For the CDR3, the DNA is TGTGCCAGCAGTTTTGGCCAGGGGGGAGAGACCCAGTACTTC.

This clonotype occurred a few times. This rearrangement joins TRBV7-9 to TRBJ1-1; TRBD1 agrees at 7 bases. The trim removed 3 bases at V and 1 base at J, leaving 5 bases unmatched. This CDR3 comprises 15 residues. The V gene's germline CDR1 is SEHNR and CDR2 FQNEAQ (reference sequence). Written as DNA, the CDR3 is TGTGCCAGCAGCTTCGTTACAGGGGAGAACACTGAAGCTTTCTTT. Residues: CASSFVTGENTEAFF.